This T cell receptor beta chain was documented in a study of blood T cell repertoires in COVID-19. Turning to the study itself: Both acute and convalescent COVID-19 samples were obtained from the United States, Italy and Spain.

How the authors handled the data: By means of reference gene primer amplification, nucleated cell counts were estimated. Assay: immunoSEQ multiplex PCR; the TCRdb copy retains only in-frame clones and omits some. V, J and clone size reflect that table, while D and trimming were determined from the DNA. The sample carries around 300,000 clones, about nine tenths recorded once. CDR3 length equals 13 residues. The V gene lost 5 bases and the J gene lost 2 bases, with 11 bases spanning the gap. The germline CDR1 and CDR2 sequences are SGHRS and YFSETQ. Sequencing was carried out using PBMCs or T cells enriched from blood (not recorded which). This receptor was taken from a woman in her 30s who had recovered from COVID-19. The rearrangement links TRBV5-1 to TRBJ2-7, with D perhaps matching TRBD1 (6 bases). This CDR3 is CASRTTGTYEQYF. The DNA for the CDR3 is TGCGCCAGCAGGACAACAGGGACCTACGAGCAGTACTTC.